This T cell receptor beta chain was obtained from a study of vaccination effects on CD4 cells after COVID-19 (dated by TCRdb to the early 2020s). For the study in its entirety: The ViraFEST assay stimulated PBMC with viral peptide pools and then used TCR sequencing to identify antigen-specific CD4+ T cell clonotypes by expansion. Two doses of either the BNT162b2 or the mRNA-1273 mRNA SARS-CoV-2 vaccine were administered to participants. About 2.1 million PBMC per well were cultured with about 9 ug/ml peptides in IMDM containing approximately 4.7% human AB serum, approximately 9.1 IU/ml IL-2 and gentamicin. In both COVID-19 convalescent patients and infection-naive vaccine recipients, the study compared SARS-CoV-2 spike-specific CD4+ TCR repertoires from before mRNA vaccination with those from after it. A total of 10 COVID-19 convalescent patients and a handful of SARS-CoV-2-naive healthy vaccine recipients were included in the full study. The Oncomine TCR Beta short-read assay on an Illumina iSeq 100 was used to sequence cultures from other donors in the study. The full study reports these points: In healthy vaccine recipients, vaccine-induced clones were almost all SARS-CoV-2 mono-reactive, with only 1 of 255 being cross-reactive with common cold coronaviruses. The study was limited by a small number of convalescent patients, and early post-infection timepoints were lacking. Both infection-induced and vaccine-induced clones contracted markedly at late post-vaccination timepoints, which is consistent with waning T cell responses.

After less than 13 days of culture, CD4+ T cells were isolated with the EasySep CD4+ T cell isolation kit. Healthy vaccine recipients had no prior SARS-CoV-2 infection, confirmed by negative nucleocapsid antibodies before and after vaccination. Half of the culture medium was replaced with fresh IL-2-containing medium on days 3 and 7. Unless noted otherwise, every peptide stimulation condition was grown in triplicate wells. Using Ficoll-Paque Plus gradient centrifugation, PBMC were separated from whole blood and then either used fresh or cryopreserved at -140C. The QIAamp micro DNA kit was used to extract genomic DNA from the cultured CD4+ T cells. Turning to this clone: Its antigen remains undetermined. Base qualities are not recorded, but no much larger clone differs from it by a single base.

Receptor libraries were prepared by the immunoSEQ multiplex PCR assay. TCR beta CDR3 sequencing was performed on DNA from the cultured, isolated CD4+ T cells. The authors' pipeline ran thus. Non-productive TCR sequences were discarded, and reads were trimmed to the CDR3 region, with only CDR3s of 7 or more amino acids retained. The MANAFEST web app was used to pick out antigen-specific clonotypes by comparing their expansion in peptide wells with that in reference cultures. To be called positive, a clone needed expansion at FDR<0.05 compared with the reference and with all other wells, an odds ratio greater than 5, and a frequency greater than 0.1% in two replicate wells. A clonotype was called cross-reactive if it was significantly expanded both in SARS-CoV-2 spike wells and in at least one common cold coronavirus spike condition. Using the stringdist R package, CDR3 similarity was measured by Levenshtein distance, and unrooted trees were constructed with ape in R 3.6.1. TCRdb holds this immuneACCESS table with in-frame rearrangements only. Some clones are missing; in checked studies, unresolved V genes explain under half, and the rest has no known cause. Clone size and the V and J calls come from that table; the DNA yielded D and trimming. This sample gives about 37,000 clones in total; about four fifths of them show up just once. The leading ten clones occupy about 2.9% of the sample.

The sample was CD4+ T cells from PBMCs cultured without peptide, taken before COVID-19 vaccination. The TCR comes from a human donor who received a COVID-19 vaccine.

CDR3 sequence: CASSPPRGGSRVDTQYF. At the DNA level, the sequence is TGTGCCAGCTCACCACCGAGGGGCGGCTCCCGGGTGGATACGCAGTATTTT. This chain is built from TRBV18 and TRBJ2-3; the D gene is tentatively TRBD1 or TRBD2, each matching 5 bases. The CDR3 sequence holds 17 residues, the cysteine and phenylalanine included. Solely the CDR3 DNA is kept, with 51 bases framed from the first base. CDR1 is given as KGHSH and CDR2 as LQKENI, both from the germline V gene. V lost 0 bases and J lost 6 bases; the stretch between them is 19 bases long.